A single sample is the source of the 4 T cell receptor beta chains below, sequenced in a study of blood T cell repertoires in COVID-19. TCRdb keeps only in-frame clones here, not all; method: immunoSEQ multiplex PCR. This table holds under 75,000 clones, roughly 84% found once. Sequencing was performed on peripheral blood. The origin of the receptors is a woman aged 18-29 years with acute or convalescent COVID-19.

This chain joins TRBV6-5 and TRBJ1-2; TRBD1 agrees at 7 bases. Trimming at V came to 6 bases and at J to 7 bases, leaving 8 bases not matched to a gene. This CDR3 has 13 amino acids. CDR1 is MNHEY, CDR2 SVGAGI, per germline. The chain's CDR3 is CASRGDRFGGYTF. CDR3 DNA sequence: TGTGCCAGCAGGGGGGACAGATTCGGTGGCTACACCTTC.

CDR3 coding DNA: TGTGCCAGCAGCCCTTCAGCCCACGGGACAGTCACAGATACGCAGTATTTT. Protein product: CASSPSAHGTVTDTQYF. The chain combines TRBV7-8 with TRBJ2-3, with 7 positions matching TRBD1. Germline CDR1 SGHVS, CDR2 FQNEAQ. CDR3 size: 17 residues. V lost 5 bases and J lost 2; bases outside the gene matches: 13.

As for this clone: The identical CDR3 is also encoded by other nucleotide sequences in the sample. CDR3 coding DNA: TGTGCCAGCAGCCCCACAGGGAACACTGAAGCTTTCTTT. Translation gives CASSPTGNTEAFF. This rearrangement joins TRBV28 to TRBJ1-1, with D possibly TRBD1 on 5 matching bases. Germline V CDR1 and CDR2: MDHEN, SYDVKM. V was pared by 6 bases and J by 1 base, with 9 bases between. This CDR3 contains 13 residues.

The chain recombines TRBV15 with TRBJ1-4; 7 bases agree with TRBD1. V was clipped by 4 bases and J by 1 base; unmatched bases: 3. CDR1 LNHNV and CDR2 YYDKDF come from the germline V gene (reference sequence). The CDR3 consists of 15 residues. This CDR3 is CATSTGGITNEKLFF. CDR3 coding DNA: TGTGCCACCAGCACAGGGGGAATAACTAATGAAAAACTGTTTTTT.